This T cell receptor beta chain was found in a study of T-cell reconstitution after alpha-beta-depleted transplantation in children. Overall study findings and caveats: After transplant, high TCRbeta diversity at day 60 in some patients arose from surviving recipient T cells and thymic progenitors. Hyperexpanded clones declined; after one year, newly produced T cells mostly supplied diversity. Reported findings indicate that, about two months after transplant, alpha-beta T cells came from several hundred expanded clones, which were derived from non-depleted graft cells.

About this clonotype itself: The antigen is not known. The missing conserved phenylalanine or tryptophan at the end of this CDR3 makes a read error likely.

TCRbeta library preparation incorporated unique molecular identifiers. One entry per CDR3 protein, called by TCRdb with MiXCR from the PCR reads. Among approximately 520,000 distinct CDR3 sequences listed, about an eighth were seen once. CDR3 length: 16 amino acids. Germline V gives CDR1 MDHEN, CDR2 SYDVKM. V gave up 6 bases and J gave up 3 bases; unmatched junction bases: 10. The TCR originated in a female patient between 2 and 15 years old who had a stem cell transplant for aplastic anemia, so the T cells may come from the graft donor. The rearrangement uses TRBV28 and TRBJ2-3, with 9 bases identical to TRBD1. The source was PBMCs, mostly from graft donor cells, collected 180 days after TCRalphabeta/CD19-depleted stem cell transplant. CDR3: CASRAHRGRITDTQYL. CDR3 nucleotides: TGTGCCAGCAGGGCCCACAGGGGGCGCATAACAGATACGCAGTATTTG.